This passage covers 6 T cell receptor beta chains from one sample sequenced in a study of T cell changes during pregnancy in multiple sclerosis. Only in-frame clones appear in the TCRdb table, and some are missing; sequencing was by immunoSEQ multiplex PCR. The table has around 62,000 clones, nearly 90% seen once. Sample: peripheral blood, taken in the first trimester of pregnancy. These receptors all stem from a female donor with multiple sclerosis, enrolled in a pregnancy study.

CDR3 coding DNA: TGTGCCAGTACCTCAGGTGGGGCCGACTGGGAGACCCAGTACTTC. This sequence encodes CASTSGGADWETQYF. The chain carries TRBV19 and TRBJ2-5; a possible D gene is TRBD1 (5 bases). This CDR3 region has 15 residues. With 7 bases removed from V and 5 bases from J, the gap between germline ends came to 20 bases. Germline assignment: CDR1 LNHDA and CDR2 SQIVND (reference sequence).

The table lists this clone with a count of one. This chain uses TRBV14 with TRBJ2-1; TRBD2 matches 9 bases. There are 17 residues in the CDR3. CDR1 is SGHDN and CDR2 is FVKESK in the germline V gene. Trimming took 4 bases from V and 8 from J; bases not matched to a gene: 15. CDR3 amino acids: CASSPQPTSGGHYEQFF. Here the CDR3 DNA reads TGTGCCAGCAGCCCCCAGCCGACTAGCGGAGGTCACTATGAGCAGTTCTTC.

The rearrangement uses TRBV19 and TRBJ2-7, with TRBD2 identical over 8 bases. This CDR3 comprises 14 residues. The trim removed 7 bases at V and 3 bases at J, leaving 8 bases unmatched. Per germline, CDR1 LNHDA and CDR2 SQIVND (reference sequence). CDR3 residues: CASTPGTSGYEQYF. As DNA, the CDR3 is TGTGCCAGTACCCCCGGCACTAGCGGCTACGAGCAGTACTTC.

This chain's CDR3 is CASSPAGLAGGELFF. The CDR3 nucleotides are TGTGCCAGCAGCCCAGCGGGACTAGCGGGCGGGGAGCTGTTTTTT. This chain uses TRBV21-1 with TRBJ2-2; the listed D gene, TRBD2, was not tested against the DNA. TRBV21-1 corresponds to a pseudogene. CDR3 length: 15 amino acids.

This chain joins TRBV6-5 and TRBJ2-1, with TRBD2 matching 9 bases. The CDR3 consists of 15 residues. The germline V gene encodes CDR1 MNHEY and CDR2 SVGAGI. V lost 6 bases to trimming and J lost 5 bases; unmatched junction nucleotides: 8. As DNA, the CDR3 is TGTGCCAGCAGCTATAACCTAGCGGGGAACAATGAGCAGTTCTTC. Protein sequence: CASSYNLAGNNEQFF.

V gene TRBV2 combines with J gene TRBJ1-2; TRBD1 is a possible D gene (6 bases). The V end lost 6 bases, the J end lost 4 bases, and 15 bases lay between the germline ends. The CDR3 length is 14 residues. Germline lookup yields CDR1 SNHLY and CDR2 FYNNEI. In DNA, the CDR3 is TGTGCCAGCAGCACCACTATAGGGGGCTATGGCTACACCTTC. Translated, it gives CASSTTIGGYGYTF. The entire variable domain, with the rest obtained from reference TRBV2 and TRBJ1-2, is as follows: EPEVTQTPSHQVTQMGQEVILRCVPISNHLYFYWYRQILGQKVEFLVSFYNNEISEKSEIFDDQFSVERPDGSNFTLKIRSTKLEDSAMYFCASSTTIGGYGYTFGSGTRLTVV.